Below are 24 T cell receptor beta chains sequenced from a single sample in a study of T cells in Graves' hyperthyroidism and ophthalmopathy. There were TCR beta CDR3 regions amplified from RNA transcripts. RT-PCR in the first round (using the HTBI primer set) targeted the TCR CDR3. In TCRdb, the multiplex PCR reads were re-called with MiXCR into one record per CDR3 protein. The sample lists about 620,000 distinct CDR3 sequences, roughly 16% occurring once. Sequences were obtained from blood. All receptors come from a woman younger than 45 with Graves' hyperthyroidism.

This clonotype was seen repeatedly, ten times or more. The chain combines TRBV28 with TRBJ2-5, with 7 bases aligning to TRBD1. V lost 4 bases, J lost 1 base, and 9 bases stayed unmatched. The CDR3 length is 16 residues. CDR1 is MDHEN and CDR2 is SYDVKM in the germline V gene. In nucleotides, the CDR3 is TGTGCCAGCAGTTCCCGATTGGACAGGTCCCAAGAGACCCAGTACTTC. Its translation: CASSSRLDRSQETQYF.

The gene calls are TRBV9 and TRBJ2-4, with TRBD1 matching over 7 bases. The ends lost 3 bases at V and 9 bases at J; junction bases unmatched: 3. Germline V CDR1 and CDR2: SGDLS, YYNGEE. This CDR3 is built from 12 residues. The CDR3 spells CASSGQGGIQYF. In DNA form, the CDR3 reads TGTGCCAGCAGCGGACAGGGTGGCATTCAGTACTTC.

The genes are TRBV12-3 or TRBV12-4 and TRBJ1-2; TRBD1 matches at 7 bases. J lost 8 bases, V lost 3 bases, and 6 bases had no gene match. The CDR3 is 13 amino acids. CDR3 sequence: CASSFTGASGYTF. The CDR3 DNA is TGTGCCAGCAGTTTCACAGGGGCGAGCGGCTACACCTTC.

In its sample, this clonotype was seen a few times. This chain joins TRBV6-1 and TRBJ2-7; tentative D call: TRBD2 (6 bases). V was clipped by 5 bases and J by 0 bases, with 17 bases between them. This CDR3 has 16 amino acids. Germline values: CDR1 MNHNS, CDR2 SASEGT. CDR3 loop: CASSRSGGVSSYEQYF. The DNA of the CDR3 is TGTGCCAGCAGTAGATCGGGCGGGGTAAGCTCCTACGAGCAGTACTTC.

This clonotype was detected many times. The chain employs TRBV27 and TRBJ2-7, with TRBD1 matching 7 bases. CDR1 MNHEY and CDR2 SMNVEV come from the germline V gene (reference sequence). This CDR3 has 14 residues. After removal of 5 bases from V and 3 bases from J, the junction contained 7 bases not matched to a gene. This CDR3 reads CASSLTGTRYEQYF. The CDR3 DNA reads as TGTGCCAGCAGTCTGACAGGGACACGCTACGAGCAGTACTTC.

This clonotype has a handful of counts. This sequence joins TRBV19 and TRBJ2-1; D gene unclear. Germline-derived CDR1 and CDR2 are LNHDA and SQIVND (reference sequence). This CDR3 spans 10 amino acids. V lost 11 bases and J lost 7, with 9 bases in between. CDR3 in DNA: TGTGCCCCAAAGGGTAATGAGCAGTTCTTC. Translating it yields CAPKGNEQFF.

This clonotype was seen many times. This sequence joins TRBV10-2 and TRBJ2-3; D gene ambiguous. The germline V and J ends were trimmed by 6 bases and 5 bases, with 15 bases remaining between them. The length of the CDR3 is 14 residues. Per germline, CDR1 WSHSY and CDR2 SAAADI. CDR3 sequence (DNA): TGCGCCAGCAGAGATTTGGGGTTCGGAGATACGCAGTATTTT. Its protein product is CASRDLGFGDTQYF.

This clonotype occurred a few times. The J gene is TRBJ2-5, the V gene TRBV11-1; tentatively, D is TRBD1 or TRBD2 (5 bases each). This CDR3 is 12 amino acids long. Germline-derived CDR1 and CDR2 are SGHAT and FQDESV (reference sequence). V was shortened by 4 bases and J by 5 bases, with 8 bases between the two germline ends. This CDR3 reads CASSWGMETQYF. CDR3 sequence (DNA): TGTGCCAGCAGCTGGGGGATGGAGACCCAGTACTTC.

This clonotype was observed a few times. The V and J genes are TRBV19 and TRBJ1-3; D is uncertain. The CDR3 spans 13 residues. Germline-derived CDR1 and CDR2 are LNHDA and SQIVND (reference sequence). V was cut by 7 bases and J by 0 bases, with 7 bases left in between. The CDR3 reads CASIQNSGNTIYF. The CDR3, as DNA: TGTGCCAGTATTCAGAACTCTGGAAACACCATATATTTT. Together with reference TRBV19 and TRBJ1-3, the CDR3 gives the full variable domain: DGGITQSPKYLFRKEGQNVTLSCEQNLNHDAMYWYRQDPGQGLRLIYYSQIVNDFQKGDIAEGYSVSREKKESFPLTVTSAQKNPTAFYLCASIQNSGNTIYFGEGSWLTVV.

This clonotype was seen at least ten times. The chain is built from TRBV28 and TRBJ1-1; 8 bases fit TRBD1. CDR3 length: 14 residues. Losses at the gene ends were 6 bases for V and 7 bases for J; bases not matched to a gene: 10. CDR1 and CDR2 (germline): MDHEN, SYDVKM. The CDR3 sequence: CASSPGGAINEAFF. CDR3 DNA sequence: TGTGCCAGCAGCCCAGGGGGCGCGATAAATGAAGCTTTCTTT.

This rearrangement joins TRBV5-1 to TRBJ2-1, with TRBD2 identical over 10 bases. V shed 3 bases and J 10 bases; nucleotides not matched to a gene: 16. CDR3 length equals 17 residues. Germline V gene sequence: CDR1 SGHRS, CDR2 YFSETQ. The CDR3: CASSSYLAGGSSKEQFF. The CDR3 DNA follows: TGCGCCAGCAGCTCCTACTTAGCGGGAGGCAGTAGTAAGGAGCAGTTCTTC. The full variable domain, with the rest looked up from reference TRBV5-1 and TRBJ2-1, is KAGVTQTPRYLIKTRGQQVTLSCSPISGHRSVSWYQQTPGQGLQFLFEYFSETQRNKGNFPGRFSGRQFSNSRSEMNVSTLELGDSALYLCASSSYLAGGSSKEQFFGPGTRLTVL.

The chain combines TRBV12-3 or TRBV12-4 with TRBJ1-2; 7 bases agree with TRBD1. The CDR3 totals 14 residues. The J segment lost 13 bases and the V segment lost 7 bases, leaving 18 bases of the junction unmatched. The CDR3 region is CASTLDRVQGRSTF. The CDR3 nucleotides read TGTGCCAGCACCTTAGACAGGGTACAGGGAAGATCCACCTTC.

This clonotype was recorded at least ten times. The junction shows a germline mismatch at one end, possibly a read error. The chain combines TRBV5-1 with TRBJ2-7; TRBD1 matches at 7 bases. The CDR3 is 14 amino acids. Germline V gene sequence: CDR1 SGHRS, CDR2 YFSETQ. As DNA, the CDR3 is TGTGCCAGCAGCTTAGGGGGCAGGGTCTACGAGCAGTACTTC. As protein: CASSLGGRVYEQYF.

In its sample, this clonotype was seen many times. The gene calls are TRBV7-8 and TRBJ1-1, with D uncertain. This CDR3 is built from 12 residues. Trimming stripped 3 bases from V and 7 bases from J, with 9 bases between. Per germline, CDR1 SGHVS and CDR2 FQNEAQ. The CDR3 sequence: CASSFGRVEAFF. In DNA, the CDR3 is TGTGCCAGCAGCTTCGGACGGGTTGAAGCTTTCTTT.

The sample holds many counts of this clonotype. V is TRBV28 and J is TRBJ2-5; a possible D gene is TRBD2 (5 bases). The germline V gene has CDR1 MDHEN and CDR2 SYDVKM. CDR3 length: 17 amino acids. With 3 bases removed from V and 3 bases from J, the gap between germline ends came to 20 bases. The CDR3 DNA follows: TGTGCCAGCAGTTTTAAATCGTGGTTCCAGGAGGAAGAGACCCAGTACTTC. Residues: CASSFKSWFQEEETQYF.

This clonotype came up many times. The J gene is TRBJ2-4, the V gene TRBV7-4, with 8 bases lining up with TRBD1. CDR3 size: 16 residues. J lost 3 bases, V lost 1 base, and 5 bases had no gene match. CDR1 SGHVT and CDR2 SQSDAQ come from the germline V gene. The CDR3 sequence: CASSLESGGDKNIQYF. Here the CDR3 DNA reads TGTGCCAGCAGCTTAGAATCAGGGGGCGACAAAAACATTCAGTACTTC.

This clonotype was detected only a few times. This rearrangement joins TRBV7-9 to TRBJ2-7; D is undetermined. V dropped 0 bases and J dropped 6 bases, with 6 bases sitting between them. CDR1 is SEHNR and CDR2 is FQNEAQ in the germline V gene (reference sequence). The CDR3 spans 12 residues. The CDR3 DNA follows: TGTGCCAGCAGCTTAGCTAACCGCGAGCAGTACTTC. Its translation is CASSLANREQYF.

In regard to this clonotype: One end of the junction is discordant with germline, which a read error may explain. This sequence joins TRBV6-5 and TRBJ1-3, with 9 bases lining up with TRBD1. The CDR3 length is 15 residues. CDR1 is MNHEY, CDR2 SVGAGI, per germline. As DNA, the CDR3 is TGTGCTAGCAGTTACGGACAGGGGACAGGAAACACCATATATTTT. Protein product: CASSYGQGTGNTIYF.

This clonotype was seen a few times. The J gene is TRBJ2-7, the V gene TRBV29-1, with 7 bases fitting TRBD1. Germline V gene lookup returns CDR1 SQVTM and CDR2 ANQGSEA. V trimming: 5 bases; J trimming: 1 base; junction bases outside the gene matches: 8. The CDR3 contains 14 residues. CDR3 DNA sequence: TGCAGCGTTTCAATACCGACAGGGTCCTACGAGCAGTACTTC. Amino acid sequence: CSVSIPTGSYEQYF.

This clonotype showed up many times. V and J are TRBV12-3 or TRBV12-4 and TRBJ2-7, with no clear D. This CDR3 contains 11 residues. Between the trimmed V and J ends, which lost 2 bases and 6 bases, there was a span of 5 bases. CDR3 in DNA: TGTGCCAGCAGTTTAAGGGCCGAGCAGTACTTC. It specifies CASSLRAEQYF.

This clonotype was seen repeatedly, ten times or more. V gene TRBV7-2 combines with J gene TRBJ2-7; TRBD1 might be the D (5 bases). Germline CDR1 reads SGHTA; CDR2 reads FQGNSA. The CDR3 extends over 13 amino acids. Between the trimmed V and J ends, which lost 7 bases and 4 bases, there was a span of 14 bases. The CDR3 nucleotides read TGTGCCAGCACCGGGCCCAGGGCGTACGAGCAGTACTTC. This sequence encodes CASTGPRAYEQYF.

There are many counts of this clonotype. This chain uses TRBV6-6 with TRBJ1-1; D unclear. The germline V gene encodes CDR1 MNHNY and CDR2 SVGAGI (reference sequence). Trimming took off 2 bases at V and 2 bases at J, with 9 bases between the two ends. The CDR3 totals 14 residues. Here the CDR3 reads CASSYDRPNTEAFF. CDR3 DNA: TGTGCCAGCAGTTACGACCGACCCAACACTGAAGCTTTCTTT.

This clonotype was found a few times. The junction and the germline gene differ at one end; a read error may be behind it. The chain recombines TRBV18 with TRBJ2-7, with a tentative D call TRBD2 (6 bases). Germline CDR1 reads KGHSH; CDR2 reads LQKENI. The CDR3 loop spans 15 amino acids. In DNA, the CDR3 is TGTGCCAGCTCAGCACCTCCGGGGCGGGACCACGAGCAGTACTTC. This translates into CASSAPPGRDHEQYF.

This clonotype was detected only a few times. The rearrangement links TRBV18 to TRBJ2-2, with D perhaps matching TRBD1 (5 bases). CDR3 size: 17 residues. The ends were cut back, 3 bases at V and 5 bases at J, with 19 bases in the middle. The germline V gene encodes CDR1 KGHSH and CDR2 LQKENI. The CDR3 loop reads CASSPNPVTRQTGELFF. The CDR3, as DNA: TGTGCCAGCTCACCTAACCCAGTTACGAGACAGACCGGGGAGCTGTTTTTT.